The 15 T cell receptor beta chains given below trace back to one sample, sequenced in a study of patients and donors after allogeneic stem cell transplantation. Each CDR3 protein gets one entry after TCRdb re-called the RT-PCR reads with MiXCR. The sample lists 90,000 to 130,000 distinct CDR3 sequences; roughly 35% were seen once. The sequencing sample was made of blood, either unsorted or a sorted T cell fraction (not recorded which). The receptors were gathered from a human donor who was either an allogeneic HSCT recipient or a stem cell or donor lymphocyte infusion donor (not recorded which). It is not recorded whose cells these are; they may come from a transplant donor.

This clonotype occurred a few times. The CDR3 spells CSASGGNTEAFF. CDR3 nucleotide sequence: TGCAGTGCTTCTGGGGGTAACACTGAAGCTTTCTTT. The rearrangement joins TRBV20-1 to TRBJ1-1; D might be TRBD1 (5 bases). From germline, CDR1 is DFQATT and CDR2 SNEGSKA (reference sequence). The CDR3 runs 12 residues. The V and J ends lost 5 bases and 2 bases respectively, with 9 bases between them.

The chain carries TRBV24-1 and TRBJ2-1; 7 nucleotides align to TRBD1. The CDR3 runs 13 residues. Germline V gives CDR1 KGHDR, CDR2 SFDVKD. Losses at the gene ends were 5 bases for V and 7 bases for J; bases not matched to a gene: 4. The CDR3 DNA reads TGTGCCACCAGTGGCACGACAGGGAATGAGCAGTTCTTC. Encoded protein: CATSGTTGNEQFF.

This clonotype was counted only a few times. This chain links TRBV29-1 with TRBJ2-1; D is unresolved. The V gene's germline CDR1 is SQVTM and CDR2 ANQGSEA. Trimming took 2 bases from V and 5 from J, leaving 13 bases between them. The CDR3 extends over 14 amino acids. The CDR3 DNA sequence: TGCAGCGTTGAAATTCGTCCAATCGACAATGAGCAGTTCTTC. Its translation is CSVEIRPIDNEQFF.

This clonotype occurred a few times. This sequence joins TRBV5-1 and TRBJ1-1; D call uncertain. V shed 0 bases and J shed 0 bases, with 6 bases lying between them. This CDR3 spans 14 amino acids. CDR1 is SGHRS, CDR2 YFSETQ, per germline. The chain's CDR3 is CASSLGVLNTEAFF. DNA of the CDR3: TGCGCCAGCAGCTTGGGCGTATTGAACACTGAAGCTTTCTTT.

The chain is built from TRBV15 and TRBJ1-3; D is undetermined. V was pared by 2 bases and J by 9 bases, with 14 bases between. CDR1 LNHNV and CDR2 YYDKDF come from the germline V gene (reference sequence). CDR3 length equals 14 residues. CDR3 nucleotides: TGTGCCACCAGCAGAAACAACCTTGGCGGCACCATATATTTT. Encoded protein: CATSRNNLGGTIYF.

This clonotype turned up a few times. The chain's CDR3 is CSAETGEYSPLHF. The CDR3 coding sequence is TGCAGTGCGGAGACAGGGGAGTATTCACCCCTCCACTTT. This rearrangement joins TRBV20-1 to TRBJ1-6; TRBD1 aligns across 8 bases. This CDR3 has 13 residues. Unmatched junction bases numbered 6, after V lost 6 bases and J lost 8 bases. CDR1 and CDR2 from the germline V gene are DFQATT and SNEGSKA (reference sequence).

The V call is TRBV20-1, the J call TRBJ1-5, with D hard to call. Between the trimmed V and J ends, which lost 3 bases and 2 bases, there was a span of 11 bases. Germline loops: CDR1 DFQATT, CDR2 SNEGSKA (reference sequence). The CDR3 consists of 14 residues. The CDR3, as DNA: TGCAGTGCTAGCCAGGATGGCGGCAATCAGCCCCAGCATTTT. This sequence encodes CSASQDGGNQPQHF.

This sequence joins TRBV6-5 and TRBJ2-4; TRBD1 agrees at 9 bases. CDR1 is MNHEY, CDR2 SVGAGI, per germline. The CDR3 sequence is 14 residues long. V lost 5 bases and J lost 5; bases outside the gene matches: 4. The CDR3 region is CASSLDRGENIQYF. CDR3 nucleotides: TGTGCCAGCAGTCTGGACAGGGGCGAAAACATTCAGTACTTC.

This clonotype was observed a few times. The chain uses TRBV20-1 and TRBJ2-2; 7 bases map to TRBD2. The V gene end was trimmed by 3 bases and the J gene end by 1 base; junction bases not matched to a gene: 5. The CDR3 consists of 15 residues. Germline V gives CDR1 DFQATT, CDR2 SNEGSKA (reference sequence). CDR3 nucleotide sequence: TGCAGTGCTAGTCGTCTAGCGGAGAACACCGGGGAGCTGTTTTTT. The encoded protein is CSASRLAENTGELFF.

This clonotype was detected a few times. The chain joins TRBV7-2 to TRBJ1-5; 8 bases are a match to TRBD1. The CDR3 is made up of 16 amino acids. Per the germline V gene, CDR1 is SGHTA and CDR2 is FQGNSA. J gave up 0 bases and V 1 base, and 2 bases lay outside the gene matches. The CDR3 nucleotides are TGTGCCAGCAGCTTAGGGACAGGGAATAGCAATCAGCCCCAGCATTTT. Its protein is CASSLGTGNSNQPQHF.

This clonotype was seen only a few times. The gene calls are TRBV12-3 or TRBV12-4 and TRBJ1-2, with a possible D match to TRBD1 (5 bases). The V gene lost 6 bases and the J gene lost 4 bases, with 12 bases spanning the gap. This CDR3 spans 13 amino acids. The CDR3 DNA reads TGTGCCAGCAGCCCCGGGACGGTCTATGGCTACACCTTC. This codes for CASSPGTVYGYTF.

The genes are TRBV4-3 and TRBJ2-3; D gene unclear. CDR1 is LGHNA, CDR2 YSLEER, per germline. V lost 0 bases and J 1 base, leaving 14 bases between the germline ends. The CDR3 contains 17 residues. The CDR3 region has the DNA TGCGCCAGCAGCCAAGATCAGTGGGCAGGAGGCACAGATACGCAGTATTTT. Protein sequence: CASSQDQWAGGTDTQYF.

The rearrangement uses TRBV7-9 and TRBJ1-3; TRBD1 is a possible D gene (6 bases). Germline-derived CDR1 and CDR2 are SEHNR and FQNEAQ (reference sequence). V was clipped by 4 bases and J by 6 bases, with 16 bases between them. This CDR3 region has 15 residues. This CDR3 is CASSSPTGKANTIYF. In DNA form, the CDR3 reads TGTGCCAGCAGCTCTCCTACAGGGAAGGCAAACACCATATATTTT.

The chain carries TRBV6-5 and TRBJ2-1, with D perhaps matching TRBD1 (6 bases). Germline CDR1 is MNHEY and CDR2 is SVGAGI. The V end was cut by 0 bases, the J end by 6 bases, with 9 bases between. The CDR3 runs to 14 residues. The CDR3 loop is CASSYSTDSNEQFF. The CDR3 nucleotides are TGTGCCAGCAGTTACTCGACGGACAGCAATGAGCAGTTCTTC.

This clonotype was found a few times. The J gene is TRBJ2-7, the V gene TRBV2, with 7 bases matching TRBD1. The CDR3 covers 16 residues. Germline CDR1 SNHLY, CDR2 FYNNEI. V lost 1 base to trimming and J lost 4 bases; unmatched junction nucleotides: 10. CDR3 DNA: TGTGCCAGCAGTGAAGTAGGCACAGGGGCGCGGTACGAGCAGTACTTC. As protein: CASSEVGTGARYEQYF.